This record covers a single TCR beta chain. There is no known antigen for this receptor. Within one base of it there is no much larger clone, and no base qualities were kept. The data were obtained in a study of Ad26.COV2.S vaccination and SARS-CoV-2 variants (dated by TCRdb to the early 2020s). Broadly, across the study: Vaccine-arm donors came from COV1001, a multicentre, randomized, double-blind, placebo-controlled phase I-IIa trial of Ad26.COV2.S in healthy adults. Dosing of Ad26.COV2.S was intramuscular, at either 5x10^10 or 1x10^11 viral particles, delivered as one shot or as two shots spaced 56 days apart. Sequencing of the TCRbeta repertoire served to evaluate the specificity and breadth of SARS-CoV-2-reactive T cell receptors following Ad26.COV2.S vaccination. The TCR-sequenced set comprised around 30 samples: around 20 Ad26.COV2.S vaccine recipients, 5 placebo recipients and 8 SARS-CoV-2 convalescent individuals. Trial participants were randomized into five groups of five: low-dose or high-dose Ad26.COV2.S given once or twice, or placebo on both occasions. Blinding of investigators to trial group allocation was maintained during experiments and outcome assessment.

Per the publication, the treatment or condition label means: approximately 18 received Ad26.COV2.S at low or high dose, single or two shots; about 5 received placebo; per-sample allocation not given. Repertoires of vaccine and placebo recipients were sequenced from samples collected on day 63 after the first injection. In Cohort 1b, around 23 adults aged 18-55 years were enrolled at a single site in Boston, USA, between 29 July and 7 August 2020. Ad26.COV2.S consisted of a replication-incompetent adenovirus type 26 vector by which a prefusion-stabilized SARS-CoV-2 spike protein from the original Wuhan strain was expressed. What the work shows at the level of the full study, not this receptor alone: The authors noted that the TCR breadth and depth analyses may have underestimated total T cell responses. Substantial breadth of spike-specific CD8+ and CD4+ T cell responses was reported after vaccination. Spike-specific TCR breadth was higher in Ad26.COV2.S recipients than in placebo recipients (P = 0.0014). Non-spike TCR breadth was comparable between vaccine and placebo recipients, consistent with the vaccine containing only spike. The study was not powered to compare responses between vaccine doses or regimens.

The immunoSEQ Assay was the method used to sequence TCRbeta CDR3 regions. After extraction, genomic DNA underwent amplification by bias-controlled multiplex PCR, followed by high-throughput sequencing. As for the authors' bioinformatics: To quantify the absolute abundance of each unique TCRbeta CDR3 region, sequences were collapsed and filtered. T cell fraction was estimated by normalizing TCRbeta template counts to usable DNA, which was measured by amplifying reference genes present in all nucleated cells. Repertoire TCRs were annotated as SARS-CoV-2-specific by exact matching of V gene, CDR3 amino acid sequence and J gene to a known reactive TCR set. The reference SARS-CoV-2 TCR set came from MIRA and was filtered for enrichment in COVID-19-positive ImmuneCODE repertoires, removing public or cross-reactive TCRs. Using the MIRA antigens, annotated TCRs were further analysed by specific ORF or by position within an ORF. Breadth was defined as annotated unique rearrangements over total unique productive rearrangements; depth was the summed frequency of those rearrangements. Two-sided Wilcoxon rank-sum tests were applied when comparing TCR breadth between groups. TCRdb stores this immuneACCESS table with in-frame sequences only. Part of the clones is absent; in the studies checked, under half of the shortfall reflects unresolved V genes, and no reason is known for the rest. The DNA was the basis for D and trimming; V, J and clone size are from that table. For this sample there are 300,000 to 450,000 clones; about 85% appear just once. The ten largest clones represent 3% to 4% of the sample.

The germline V gene encodes CDR1 PRHDT and CDR2 FYEKMQ (reference sequence). V is shortened by 5 bases, J by 6 bases, and the region joining them spans 12 bases. From cysteine to phenylalanine, the CDR3 is 13 amino acids long. CDR3 DNA only is kept here, 39 bases in frame from base 1. The sequence was obtained from a person between 18 and 65 years old who received the Ad26.COV2.S COVID-19 vaccine or a placebo. The chain employs TRBV13 and TRBJ2-3; the D gene is not confidently resolved. Sequenced material: peripheral blood, taken in a trial of Ad26.COV2.S vaccine versus placebo. The CDR3 protein is CASSPYHPDTQYF. The sequence in DNA is TGTGCCAGCAGCCCCTACCATCCGGATACGCAGTATTTT.